This T cell receptor (beta chain) was found in a study of blood T cell repertoires in COVID-19. CDR3 size: 12 residues. Trimming removed 5 bases from V and 4 bases from J; junction bases left unmatched: 1. Profiled with immunoSEQ multiplex PCR; TCRdb holds only in-frame clones, not every one. The sample includes 60,000 to 75,000 clones, over 75% seen only once; the top ten take approximately 5.5%. This sequence was found in a human donor in a cohort sampled during active COVID-19. The V and J genes are TRBV12-3 or TRBV12-4 and TRBJ1-1, with 7 bases identical to TRBD1. Sequences were obtained from peripheral blood. The CDR3: CASSQGGTEAFF. The CDR3 DNA reads TGTGCCAGCAGTCAGGGGGGCACTGAAGCTTTCTTT.